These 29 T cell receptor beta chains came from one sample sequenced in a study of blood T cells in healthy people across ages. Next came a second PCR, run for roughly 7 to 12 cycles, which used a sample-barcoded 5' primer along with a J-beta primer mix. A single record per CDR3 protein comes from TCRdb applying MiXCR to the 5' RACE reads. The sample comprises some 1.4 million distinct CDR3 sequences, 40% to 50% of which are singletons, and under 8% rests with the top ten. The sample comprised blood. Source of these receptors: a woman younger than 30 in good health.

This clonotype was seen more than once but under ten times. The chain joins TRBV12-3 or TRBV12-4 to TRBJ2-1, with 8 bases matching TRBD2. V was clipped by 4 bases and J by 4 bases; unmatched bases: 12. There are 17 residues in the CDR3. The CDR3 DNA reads TGTGCCAGCAGTTACCGGCGGGAGGCGCGAAGATACAATGAGCAGTTCTTC. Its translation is CASSYRREARRYNEQFF.

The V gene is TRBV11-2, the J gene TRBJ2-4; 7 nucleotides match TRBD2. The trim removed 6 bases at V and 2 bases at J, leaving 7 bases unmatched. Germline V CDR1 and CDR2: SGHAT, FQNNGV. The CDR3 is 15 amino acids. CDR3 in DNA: TGTGCCAGCAGTCGACTAGCTGGAACCAAAAACATTCAGTACTTC. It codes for CASSRLAGTKNIQYF.

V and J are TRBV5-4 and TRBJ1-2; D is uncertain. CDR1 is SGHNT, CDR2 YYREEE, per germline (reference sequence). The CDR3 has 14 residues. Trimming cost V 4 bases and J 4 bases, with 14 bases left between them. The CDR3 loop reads CASSPETTGYGYTF. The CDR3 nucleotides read TGTGCCAGCAGCCCGGAGACGACTGGCTATGGCTACACCTTC.

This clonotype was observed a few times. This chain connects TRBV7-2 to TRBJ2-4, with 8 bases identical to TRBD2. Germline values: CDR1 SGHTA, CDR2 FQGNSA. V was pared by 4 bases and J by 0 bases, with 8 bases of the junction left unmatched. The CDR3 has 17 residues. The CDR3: CASSSGVAGIAKNIQYF. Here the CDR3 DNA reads TGTGCCAGCAGCTCTGGGGTAGCGGGGATAGCCAAAAACATTCAGTACTTC. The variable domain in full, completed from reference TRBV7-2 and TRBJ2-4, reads GAGVSQSPSNKVTEKGKDVELRCDPISGHTALYWYRQSLGQGLEFLIYFQGNSAPDKSGLPSDRFSAERTGGSVSTLTIQRTQQEDSAVYLCASSSGVAGIAKNIQYFGAGTRLSVL.

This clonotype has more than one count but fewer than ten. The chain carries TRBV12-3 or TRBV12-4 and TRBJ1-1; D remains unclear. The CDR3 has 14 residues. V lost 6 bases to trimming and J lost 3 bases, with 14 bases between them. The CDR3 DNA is TGTGCCAGCAGCCCCGGGCGAACATACACTGAAGCTTTCTTT. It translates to CASSPGRTYTEAFF.

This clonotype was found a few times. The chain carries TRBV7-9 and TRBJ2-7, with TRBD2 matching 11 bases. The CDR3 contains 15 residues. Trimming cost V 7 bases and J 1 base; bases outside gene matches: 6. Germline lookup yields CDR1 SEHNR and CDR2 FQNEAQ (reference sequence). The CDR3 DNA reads TGTGCCAGCACCGATAGCGGGGGGGAGTCCTACGAGCAGTACTTC. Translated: CASTDSGGESYEQYF.

As DNA, the CDR3 is TGCGCCAGCAGCCAGGACCGGGCCCCGAATAGGGGGGAGACCCAGTACTTC. It translates to CASSQDRAPNRGETQYF. The chain has TRBV4-1 and TRBJ2-5; maybe TRBD1 (6 bases). Germline CDR1 and CDR2: MGHRA and YSYEKL. Trimming cost V 3 bases and J 5 bases, with 22 bases left between them. The CDR3 runs to 17 residues.

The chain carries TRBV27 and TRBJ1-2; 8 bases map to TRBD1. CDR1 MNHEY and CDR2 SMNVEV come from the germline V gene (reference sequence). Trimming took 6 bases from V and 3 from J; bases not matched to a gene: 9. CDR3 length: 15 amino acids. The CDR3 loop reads CASRPTGARDYGYTF. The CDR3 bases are TGTGCCAGCAGGCCGACAGGGGCAAGGGACTATGGCTACACCTTC.

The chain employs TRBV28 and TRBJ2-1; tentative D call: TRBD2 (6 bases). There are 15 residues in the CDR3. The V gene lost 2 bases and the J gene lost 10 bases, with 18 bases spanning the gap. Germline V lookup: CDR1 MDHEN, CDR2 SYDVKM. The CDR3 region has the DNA TGTGCCAGCAGTTTACAGGACTACGATGAGTGGGAGCAGTTCTTC. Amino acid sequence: CASSLQDYDEWEQFF.

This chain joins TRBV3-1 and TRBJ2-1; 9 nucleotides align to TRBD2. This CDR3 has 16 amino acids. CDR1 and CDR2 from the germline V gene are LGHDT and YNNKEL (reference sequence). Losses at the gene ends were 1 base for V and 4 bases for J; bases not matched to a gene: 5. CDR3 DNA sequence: TGTGCCAGCAGCCAAGGGTCTAGCGGGACTTACAATGAGCAGTTCTTC. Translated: CASSQGSSGTYNEQFF.

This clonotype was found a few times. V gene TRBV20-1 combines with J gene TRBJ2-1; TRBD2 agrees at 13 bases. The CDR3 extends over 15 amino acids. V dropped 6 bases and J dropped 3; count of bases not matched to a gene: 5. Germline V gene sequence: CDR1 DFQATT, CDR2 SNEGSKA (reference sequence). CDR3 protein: CSAPGTSGDYNEQFF. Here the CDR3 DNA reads TGCAGTGCCCCCGGGACTAGCGGGGACTACAATGAGCAGTTCTTC.

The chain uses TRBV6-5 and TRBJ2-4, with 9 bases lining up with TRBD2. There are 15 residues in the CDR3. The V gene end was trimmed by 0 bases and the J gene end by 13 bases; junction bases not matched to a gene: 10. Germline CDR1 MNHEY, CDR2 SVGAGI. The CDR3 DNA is TGTGCCAGCAGTTACTCGACTAGCGGTGGCCTGGAGCAGTACTTC. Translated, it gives CASSYSTSGGLEQYF.

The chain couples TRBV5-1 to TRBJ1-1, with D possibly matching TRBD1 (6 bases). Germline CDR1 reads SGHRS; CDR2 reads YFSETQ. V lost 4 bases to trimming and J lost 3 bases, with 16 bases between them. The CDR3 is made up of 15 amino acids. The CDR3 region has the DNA TGCGCCAGCAGCCCGGTACAGGGTAAATACACTGAAGCTTTCTTT. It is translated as CASSPVQGKYTEAFF.

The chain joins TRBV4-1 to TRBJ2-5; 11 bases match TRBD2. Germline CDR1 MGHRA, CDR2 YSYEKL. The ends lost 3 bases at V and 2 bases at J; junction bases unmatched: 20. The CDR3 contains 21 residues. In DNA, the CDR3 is TGCGCCAGCAGCCAGACGAATGCGGGAACTAGCGGGAGAGGGAGGCAAGAGACCCAGTACTTC. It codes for CASSQTNAGTSGRGRQETQYF.

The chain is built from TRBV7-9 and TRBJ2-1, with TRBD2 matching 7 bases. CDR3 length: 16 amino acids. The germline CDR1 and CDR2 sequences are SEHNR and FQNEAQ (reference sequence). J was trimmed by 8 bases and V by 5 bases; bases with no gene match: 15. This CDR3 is CASSPRTSEILYEQFF. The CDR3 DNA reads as TGTGCCAGCAGCCCCCGGACTAGTGAAATCCTCTATGAGCAGTTCTTC.

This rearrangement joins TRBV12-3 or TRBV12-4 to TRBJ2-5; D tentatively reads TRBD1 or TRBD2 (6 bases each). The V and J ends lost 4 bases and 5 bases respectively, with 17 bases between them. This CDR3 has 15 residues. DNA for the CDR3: TGTGCCAGCAGTTATATCGGGGGCCAGACGGAGACCCAGTACTTC. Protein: CASSYIGGQTETQYF.

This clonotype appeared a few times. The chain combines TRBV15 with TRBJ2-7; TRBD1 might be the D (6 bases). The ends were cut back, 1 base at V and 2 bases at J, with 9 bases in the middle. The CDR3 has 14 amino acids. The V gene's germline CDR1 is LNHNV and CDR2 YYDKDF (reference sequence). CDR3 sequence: CATSRGQAPYEQYF. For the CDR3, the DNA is TGTGCCACCAGCAGAGGACAGGCTCCCTACGAGCAGTACTTC. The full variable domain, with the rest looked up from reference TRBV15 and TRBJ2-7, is DAMVIQNPRYQVTQFGKPVTLSCSQTLNHNVMYWYQQKSSQAPKLLFHYYDKDFNNEADTPDNFQSRRPNTSFCFLDIRSPGLGDTAMYLCATSRGQAPYEQYFGPGTRLTVT.

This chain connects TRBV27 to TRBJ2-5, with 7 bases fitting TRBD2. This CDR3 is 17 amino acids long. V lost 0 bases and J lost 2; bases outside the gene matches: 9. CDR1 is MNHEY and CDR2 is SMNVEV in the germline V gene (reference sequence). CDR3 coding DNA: TGTGCCAGCAGTTTATCGGGAGGGCGGGGGATTCAAGAGACCCAGTACTTC. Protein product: CASSLSGGRGIQETQYF.

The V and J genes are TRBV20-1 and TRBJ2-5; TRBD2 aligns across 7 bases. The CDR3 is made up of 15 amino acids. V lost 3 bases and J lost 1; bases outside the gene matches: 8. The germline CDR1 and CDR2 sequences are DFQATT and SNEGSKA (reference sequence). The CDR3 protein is CSASSSGISQETQYF. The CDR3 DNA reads TGCAGTGCTAGTAGCAGCGGGATCTCCCAAGAGACCCAGTACTTC.

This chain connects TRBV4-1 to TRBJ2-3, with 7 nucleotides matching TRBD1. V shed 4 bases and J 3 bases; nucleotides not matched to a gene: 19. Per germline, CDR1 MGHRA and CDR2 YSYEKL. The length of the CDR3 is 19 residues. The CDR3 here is CASSRKRSDRAPNTDTQYF. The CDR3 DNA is TGCGCCAGCAGCCGCAAAAGGTCTGACAGGGCCCCAAATACAGATACGCAGTATTTT.

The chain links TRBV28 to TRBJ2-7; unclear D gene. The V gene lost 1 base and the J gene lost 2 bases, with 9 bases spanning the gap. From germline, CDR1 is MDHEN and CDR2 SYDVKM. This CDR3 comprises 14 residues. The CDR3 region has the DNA TGTGCCAGCAGTTTATCGGTTAACACCTACGAGCAGTACTTC. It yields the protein CASSLSVNTYEQYF.

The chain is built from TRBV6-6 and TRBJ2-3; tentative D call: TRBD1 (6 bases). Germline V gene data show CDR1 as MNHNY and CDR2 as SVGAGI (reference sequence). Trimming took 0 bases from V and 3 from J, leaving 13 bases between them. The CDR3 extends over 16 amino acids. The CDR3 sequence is CASSYSSQGWTDTQYF. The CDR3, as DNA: TGTGCCAGCAGTTACTCTAGCCAGGGGTGGACAGATACGCAGTATTTT.

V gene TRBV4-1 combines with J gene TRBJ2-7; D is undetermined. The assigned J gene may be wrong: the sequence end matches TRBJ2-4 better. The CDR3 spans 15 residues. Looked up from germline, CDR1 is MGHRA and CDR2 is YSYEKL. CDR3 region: CASSPYGEGKNIQYF. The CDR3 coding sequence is TGCGCCAGCAGCCCCTATGGGGAAGGCAAAAACATTCAGTACTTC.

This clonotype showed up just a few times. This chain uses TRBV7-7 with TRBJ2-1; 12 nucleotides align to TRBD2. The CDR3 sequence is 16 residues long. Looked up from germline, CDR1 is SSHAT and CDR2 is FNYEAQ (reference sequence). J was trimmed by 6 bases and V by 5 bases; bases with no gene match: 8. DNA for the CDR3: TGTGCCAGCAGCCCCGAACTAGCGGGAGGTATCAATGAGCAGTTCTTC. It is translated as CASSPELAGGINEQFF.

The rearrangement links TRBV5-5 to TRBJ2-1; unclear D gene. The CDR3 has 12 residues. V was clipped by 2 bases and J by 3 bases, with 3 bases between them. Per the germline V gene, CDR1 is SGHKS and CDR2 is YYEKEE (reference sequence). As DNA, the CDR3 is TGTGCCAGCAGCTTCTACTACAATGAGCAGTTCTTC. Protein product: CASSFYYNEQFF.

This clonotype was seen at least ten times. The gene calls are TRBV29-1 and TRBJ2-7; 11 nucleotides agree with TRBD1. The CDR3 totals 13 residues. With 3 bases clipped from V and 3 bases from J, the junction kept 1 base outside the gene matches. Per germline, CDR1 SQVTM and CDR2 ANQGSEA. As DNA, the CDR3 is TGCAGCGTTGAGGGACAGGGGGACTACGAGCAGTACTTC. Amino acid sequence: CSVEGQGDYEQYF.

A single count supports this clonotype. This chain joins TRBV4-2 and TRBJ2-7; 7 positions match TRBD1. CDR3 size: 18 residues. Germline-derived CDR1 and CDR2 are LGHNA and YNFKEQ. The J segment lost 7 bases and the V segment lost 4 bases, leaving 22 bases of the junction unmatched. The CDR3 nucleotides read TGTGCCAGCAGCCTGGACAGGTCGAAGCTTAGCTCCTACAATGAGCAGTACTTC. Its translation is CASSLDRSKLSSYNEQYF.

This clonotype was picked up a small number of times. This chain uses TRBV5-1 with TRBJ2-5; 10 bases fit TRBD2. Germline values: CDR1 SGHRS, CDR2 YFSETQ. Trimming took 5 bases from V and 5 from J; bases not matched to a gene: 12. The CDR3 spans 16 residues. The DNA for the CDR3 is TGCGCCAGCAGGTCCTCCGGGACTAGCGAGTTGGAGACCCAGTACTTC. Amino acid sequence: CASRSSGTSELETQYF.

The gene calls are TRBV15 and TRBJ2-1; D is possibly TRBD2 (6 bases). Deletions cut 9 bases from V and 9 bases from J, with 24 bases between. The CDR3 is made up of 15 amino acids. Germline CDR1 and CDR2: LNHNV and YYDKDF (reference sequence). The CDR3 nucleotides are TGTGCCACAGAAAAGTGGGGCGGGAAGGTCGGTGAGCAGTTCTTC. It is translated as CATEKWGGKVGEQFF.